The table lists the clone carrying this T cell receptor (beta chain) with a few counts. Germline V gene data show CDR1 as SGHTA and CDR2 as FQGTGA. The CDR3 extends over 14 amino acids. V was clipped by 0 bases and J by 10 bases, with 15 bases between them. The sample originates from a study of response to subunit inactivated influenza vaccine. From the RT-PCR reads, TCRdb called clonotypes with MiXCR, one entry per CDR3 protein. The table includes about half a million distinct CDR3 sequences, over 9.5% detected once. The gene calls are TRBV7-3 and TRBJ1-1; possibly TRBD1 for D (5 bases). The sample in question was PBMCs from blood, obtained about 6 weeks after vaccination. The receptor's source is a man aged 50-59 years who received an inactivated influenza vaccine. The CDR3 spells CASSLTGELDGAFF. CDR3 nucleotide sequence: TGTGCCAGCAGCTTAACGGGGGAATTGGACGGAGCTTTCTTT.